The 5 T cell receptor beta chains given below trace back to one sample, sequenced in a study of Graves' ophthalmopathy and Graves' hyperthyroidism. RNA transcripts were the template, and TCR beta CDR3 regions were amplified from them. Investigators did first-round RT-PCR with HTBI primers, then second-round multiplex PCR. TCRdb fed the multiplex PCR reads into MiXCR, producing one record per CDR3 protein. The sample has 500,000 to 700,000 distinct CDR3 sequences; under 45% are singletons. Material: peripheral blood or thyroid tissue (not recorded which). The receptors originated from an adult man with Graves' hyperthyroidism.

This clonotype has a count of ten or more. The chain links TRBV6-5 to TRBJ1-1; 10 bases match TRBD1. The CDR3 runs 17 residues. V lost 6 bases to trimming and J lost 3 bases; unmatched junction nucleotides: 13. Germline assignment: CDR1 MNHEY and CDR2 SVGAGI. CDR3 loop: CASRRTGTGVMHTEAFF. As DNA, the CDR3 is TGTGCCAGCAGACGCACCGGGACAGGGGTAATGCACACTGAAGCTTTCTTT.

This clonotype occurred a few times. V usage is TRBV18 and J usage is TRBJ1-2; maybe TRBD1 (5 bases). The V gene's germline CDR1 is KGHSH and CDR2 LQKENI. Trimming pared 6 bases from V and 1 base from J, leaving 12 bases between. This CDR3 has 14 residues. In DNA, the CDR3 is TGTGCCAGCTCTCCGACAGAAATTAACTATGGCTACACCTTC. Translating gives CASSPTEINYGYTF. The full variable domain, rest sourced from reference TRBV18 and TRBJ1-2, is NAGVMQNPRHLVRRRGQEARLRCSPMKGHSHVYWYRQLPEEGLKFMVYLQKENIIDESGMPKERFSAEFPKEGPSILRIQQVVRGDSAAYFCASSPTEINYGYTFGSGTRLTVV.

The chain uses TRBV3-1 and TRBJ1-2; 9 bases are shared with TRBD1. The CDR3 totals 14 residues. The ends lost 1 base at V and 5 bases at J; junction bases unmatched: 2. CDR1 and CDR2 from the germline V gene are LGHDT and YNNKEL (reference sequence). In nucleotides, the CDR3 is TGTGCCAGCAGCCAAGGGGGACAGGGTTATGGCTACACCTTC. Amino acids: CASSQGGQGYGYTF. The whole variable domain, remainder taken from reference TRBV3-1 and TRBJ1-2, is DTAVSQTPKYLVTQMGNDKSIKCEQNLGHDTMYWYKQDSKKFLKIMFSYNNKELIINETVPNRFSPKSPDKAHLNLHINSLELGDSAVYFCASSQGGQGYGYTFGSGTRLTVV.

The V and J genes are TRBV19 and TRBJ1-6; D may be TRBD1 (6 bases). Germline V gives CDR1 LNHDA, CDR2 SQIVND (reference sequence). Trimming removed 4 bases from V and 8 bases from J, with 18 bases in between. The CDR3 runs to 16 residues. CDR3 sequence reads: CASSKTSGARDSPLHF. CDR3 nucleotide sequence: TGTGCCAGTAGTAAAACCTCGGGGGCGCGGGATTCACCCCTCCACTTT.

The V call is TRBV25-1, the J call TRBJ1-2, with TRBD1 matching 8 bases. V gave up 4 bases and J gave up 4 bases; unmatched junction bases: 8. This CDR3 has 15 residues. Germline CDR1 and CDR2: MGHDK and SYGVNS. CDR3 in amino acids: CASSGSGQGLYGYTF. The CDR3 DNA reads as TGTGCCAGCAGTGGCTCCGGACAGGGCCTCTATGGCTACACCTTC.